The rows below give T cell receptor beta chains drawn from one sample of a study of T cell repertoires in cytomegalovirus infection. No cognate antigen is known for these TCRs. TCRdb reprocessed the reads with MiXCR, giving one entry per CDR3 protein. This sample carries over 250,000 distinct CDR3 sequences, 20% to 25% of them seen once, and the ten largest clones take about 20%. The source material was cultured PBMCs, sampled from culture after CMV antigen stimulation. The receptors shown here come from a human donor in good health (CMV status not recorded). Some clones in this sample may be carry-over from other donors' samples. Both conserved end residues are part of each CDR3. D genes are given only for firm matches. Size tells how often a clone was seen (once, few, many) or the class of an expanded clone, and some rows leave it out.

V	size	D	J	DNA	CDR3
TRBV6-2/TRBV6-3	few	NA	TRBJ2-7	TGTGCCAGCAGCTCCCGGGGCCACGAGCAGTACTTC	CASSSRGHEQYF
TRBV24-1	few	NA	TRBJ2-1	TGTGCCACCAGTATAAAGAACAATGAGCAGTTCTTC	CATSIKNNEQFF
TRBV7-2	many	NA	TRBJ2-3	TGTGCCAGCAGCTTAGAATTGACCACAGATACGCAGTATTTT	CASSLELTTDTQYF
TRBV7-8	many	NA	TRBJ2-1	TGTGCCAGCAGCTTAGTAAGGTTCCCCCACAATGAGCAGTTCTTC	CASSLVRFPHNEQFF
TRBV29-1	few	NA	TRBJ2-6	TGCAGCGTTGAACCCCTAGGTCTCTCTGGGGCCAACGTCCTGACTTTC	CSVEPLGLSGANVLTF
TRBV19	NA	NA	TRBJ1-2	TGTGCCAGTAGTAACAACCGTGGCGGCTACACCTTC	CASSNNRGGYTF
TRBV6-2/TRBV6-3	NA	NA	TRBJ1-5	TGTGCCAGCCACGGGTTAGGCCGGGAGCCCCAGCATTTT	CASHGLGREPQHF
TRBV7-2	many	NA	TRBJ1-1	TGTGCCAGCAGCAAGACGGTGAACACTGAAGCTTTCTTT	CASSKTVNTEAFF
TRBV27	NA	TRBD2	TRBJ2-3	TGTGCCAGCAGGGCTAGCGGGGGGAGCGGTGACCCGCAGTATTTT	CASRASGGSGDPQYF
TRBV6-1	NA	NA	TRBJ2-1	TGTGCCAGCAGTGAAGAGTGGGGAAGCTACAATGAGCAGTTCTTC	CASSEEWGSYNEQFF
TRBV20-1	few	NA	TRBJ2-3	TGCAGTGCTAGAGAGGGCAGTACTAGCACAGATACGCAGTATTTT	CSAREGSTSTDTQYF
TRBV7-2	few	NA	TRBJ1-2	TGTGCCAGCAGCTCTGATAGTAACTATGGCTACACCTTC	CASSSDSNYGYTF
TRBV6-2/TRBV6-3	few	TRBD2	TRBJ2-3	TGTGCCAGCAGCCCTGATCCCAACGGGCGCGGGAGGGAGAGCACAGATACGCAGTATTTT	CASSPDPNGRGRESTDTQYF
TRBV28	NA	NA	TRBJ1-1	TGTGCCAGCAGTTCCCCGCTTTACACTGAAGCTTTCTTT	CASSSPLYTEAFF
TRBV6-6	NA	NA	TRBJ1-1	TGTGCCAGCAGTTACTCCGCCCAGAACACTGAAGCTTTCTTT	CASSYSAQNTEAFF
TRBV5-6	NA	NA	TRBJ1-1	TGTGCCAGCAGCTTGGCGCATAAGAACACTGAAGCTTTCTTT	CASSLAHKNTEAFF
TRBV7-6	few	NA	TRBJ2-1	TGTGCCAGCAGCCTACGGGAAAGCCCAACGGACAATGAGCAGTTCTTC	CASSLRESPTDNEQFF
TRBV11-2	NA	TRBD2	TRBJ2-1	TGTGCCAGCACCCGTTCAGCGGGAGGGATTAGCTCCTACAATGAGCAGTTCTTC	CASTRSAGGISSYNEQFF
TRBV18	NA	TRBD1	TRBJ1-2	TGTGCCAGCTCACCGGGACAGATTAACTATGGCTACACCTTC	CASSPGQINYGYTF
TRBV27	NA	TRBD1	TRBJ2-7	TGTGCCAGCAGTTCCCCCAGGGGGCACTCCTACGAGCAGTACTTC	CASSSPRGHSYEQYF
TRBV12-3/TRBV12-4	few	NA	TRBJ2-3	TGTGCCAGCAGTTACAGGCTTGAGCAGTATTTT	CASSYRLEQYF
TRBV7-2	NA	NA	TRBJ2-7	TGTGCCAGCAGCCCTCTGGGTAGCGGCTCCTACGAGCAGTACTTC	CASSPLGSGSYEQYF
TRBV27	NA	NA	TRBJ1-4	TGTGCCAGCAGTCCCCCGGGTGGGAAACTGTTTTTT	CASSPPGGKLFF
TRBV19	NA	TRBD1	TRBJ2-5	TGTGCCAGTAGTCCCGGACAGGGGGCTTCAGAGACCCAGTACTTC	CASSPGQGASETQYF
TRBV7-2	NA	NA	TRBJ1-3	TGTGCCAGCAGCTTAGTTGAACGGGGCGTAGGTCTTAGAAACACCATATATTTT	CASSLVERGVGLRNTIYF
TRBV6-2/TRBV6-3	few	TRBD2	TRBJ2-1	TGTGCCAGCAGCTATCCGGGACTAGCAATTAGAGATGAGCAGTTCTTC	CASSYPGLAIRDEQFF
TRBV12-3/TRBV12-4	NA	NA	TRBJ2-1	TGTGCCAGCGGGACGGGGGACACTCAGCGCAATGAGCAGTTCTTC	CASGTGDTQRNEQFF
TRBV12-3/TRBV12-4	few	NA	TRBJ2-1	TGTGCCAGCAGTTTGCAGGAGGGGAATGAGCAGTTCTTC	CASSLQEGNEQFF
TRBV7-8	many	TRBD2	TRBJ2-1	TGTGCCAGCAGCCCAGGGACTAGCGGAATAAATGAGCAGTTCTTC	CASSPGTSGINEQFF
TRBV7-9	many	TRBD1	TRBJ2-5	TGTGCCAGCAGCTCCGGGACAGGGACCCAAGAGACCCAGTACTTC	CASSSGTGTQETQYF
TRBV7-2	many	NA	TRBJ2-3	TGTGCCAGCAGCCTAAAGCTTACGCAGTATTTT	CASSLKLTQYF
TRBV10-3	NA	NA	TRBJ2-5	TGTGCCATCAGTGAGTCCCGGGCTCTAGAGACCCAGTACTTC	CAISESRALETQYF
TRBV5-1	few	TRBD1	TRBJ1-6	TGCGCCAGCAGCCCCCGACAGGGGATTGAAGGGCGGTCACCCCTCCACTTT	CASSPRQGIEGRSPLHF
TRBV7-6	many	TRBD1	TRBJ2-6	TGTGCCAGCAGCTCGCCGGGACAGGGATTTTCAGGGGCCAACGTCCTGACTTTC	CASSSPGQGFSGANVLTF
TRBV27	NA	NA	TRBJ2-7	TGTGCCAGCAGTTTAAATGCGTGGAGGACTTACGAGCAGTACTTC	CASSLNAWRTYEQYF
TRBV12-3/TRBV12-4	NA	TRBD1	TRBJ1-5	TGTGCCAGCAGTTCATCCGGGACAGCATATCAGCCCCAGCATTTT	CASSSSGTAYQPQHF
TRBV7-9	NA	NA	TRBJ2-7	TGTGCTACGTCGGGGGATCAAGAACTTTACGAGCAGTACTTC	CATSGDQELYEQYF
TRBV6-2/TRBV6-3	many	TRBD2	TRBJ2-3	TGTGCCAGCAGTTACCAGTCTGCTAGCGGGATAGGCACAGATACGCAGTATTTT	CASSYQSASGIGTDTQYF
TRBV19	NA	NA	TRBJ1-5	TGTGCCAGTACCCTAGGTCACGGCAATCAGCCCCAGCATTTT	CASTLGHGNQPQHF
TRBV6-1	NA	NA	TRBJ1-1	TGTGCCAGCAGGGCTTTAGCGAACATTGGCACTGAAGCTTTCTTT	CASRALANIGTEAFF
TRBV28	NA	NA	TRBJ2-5	TGTGCCAGCAGTTTGTGGTTGGGTGTCCCCAACAGGGATACCCAAGAGACCCAGTACTTC	CASSLWLGVPNRDTQETQYF
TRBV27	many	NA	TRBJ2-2	TGTGCCAGCAGTCCCCCGACGGCCGCGAACACCGGGGAGCTGTTTTTT	CASSPPTAANTGELFF
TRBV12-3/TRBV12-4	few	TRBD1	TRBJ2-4	TGTGCCAGCAGCCGGACAGGGGGAAGCCTAGCCAAAAACATTCAGTACTTC	CASSRTGGSLAKNIQYF
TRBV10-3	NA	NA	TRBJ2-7	TGTGCCATCAGTGAATCTTTGTCCCTCTACGAGCAGTACTTC	CAISESLSLYEQYF
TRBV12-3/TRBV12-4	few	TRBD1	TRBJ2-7	TGTGCCAGCAGCAGACCGGACAGGGCAGGCGACGAGCAGTACTTC	CASSRPDRAGDEQYF
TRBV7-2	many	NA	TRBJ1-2	TGTGCCAGCAGCTTGTCCCGGGACTTGTGGGGCTACACCTTC	CASSLSRDLWGYTF
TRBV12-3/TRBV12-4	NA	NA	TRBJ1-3	TGTGCCAGCGCCGTTAGCTCTGGAAACACCATATATTTT	CASAVSSGNTIYF
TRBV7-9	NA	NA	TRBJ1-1	TGTGCCAGCAGCTTAGCGGCGGGAGATGAAGCTTTCTTT	CASSLAAGDEAFF
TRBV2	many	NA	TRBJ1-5	TGTGCCAGCAGACCCGGAACAGGGAGCAATCAGCCCCAGCATTTT	CASRPGTGSNQPQHF
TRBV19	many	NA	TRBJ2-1	TGTGCCAGTAGTATACTAGCGACCAAGAGAGAGAATGAGCAGTTCTTC	CASSILATKRENEQFF
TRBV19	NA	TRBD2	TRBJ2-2	TGTGCCAGTAGTTCGCGACTAGCGGGGGTCACCGGGGAGCTGTTTTTT	CASSSRLAGVTGELFF
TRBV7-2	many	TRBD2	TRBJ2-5	TGTGCCAGCAGTCAAACCGGGACTAGCGAACAAGAGACCCAGTACTTC	CASSQTGTSEQETQYF
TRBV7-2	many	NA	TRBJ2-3	TGTGCCAGCAGCTTAGTCAAACTAGCCTTAGGCACAGATACGCAGTATTTT	CASSLVKLALGTDTQYF